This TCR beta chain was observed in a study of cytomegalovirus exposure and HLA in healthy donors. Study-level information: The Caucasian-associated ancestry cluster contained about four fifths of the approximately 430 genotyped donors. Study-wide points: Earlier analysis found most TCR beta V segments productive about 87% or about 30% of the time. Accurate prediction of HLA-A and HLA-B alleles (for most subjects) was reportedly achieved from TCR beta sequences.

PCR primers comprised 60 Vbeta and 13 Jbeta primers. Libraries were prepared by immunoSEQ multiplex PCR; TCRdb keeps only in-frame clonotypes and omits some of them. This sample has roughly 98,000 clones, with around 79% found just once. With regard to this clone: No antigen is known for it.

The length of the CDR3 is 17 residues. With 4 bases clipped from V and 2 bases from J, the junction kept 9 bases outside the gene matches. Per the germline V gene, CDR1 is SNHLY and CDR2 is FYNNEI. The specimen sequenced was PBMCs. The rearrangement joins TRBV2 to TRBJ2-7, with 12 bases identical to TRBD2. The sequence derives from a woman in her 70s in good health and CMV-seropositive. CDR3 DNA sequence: TGTGCCAGCAGTGGGGGAGGGCTAGCGGGGGGGCCCTACGAGCAGTACTTC. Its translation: CASSGGGLAGGPYEQYF.